This T cell receptor beta chain was identified during a study of quantifying T cell responses using KT2 cells (dated by TCRdb to 2015 to 2018). Regarding the complete study: RNA was DNase-treated and reverse transcribed with TCR alpha and beta constant-region primers, mostly using SuperScript III. Under optimum conditions, the T4 ligation step was estimated to exceed 10% efficiency. PCR2 was run as a SYBR Green qPCR and stopped at a predetermined fluorescence threshold to avoid over-amplification. The research as a whole found: Saturation in the detection of KT2 sequences was observed at very high KT2 spike-in numbers. Counts of KT2 alpha and beta sequences scaled linearly with input KT2 cell number over several orders of magnitude. KT2 sequences were detected down to the lowest spike-in tested, about one KT2 cell per 100,000 PBMC. No side-by-side comparison of the pipeline with other TCR sequencing techniques was included in the study.

Library construction relied on UMI-ligation and nested PCR. Using T4 RNA ligase 1, a single-stranded oligonucleotide bearing the Illumina SP2 sequence plus a UMI was ligated onto the 3' end of the cDNA. PCR1 was run for around 4 cycles (98 degrees C for 15 s, 69 degrees C for 30 s, 72 degrees C for 40 s), and an equimolar mix of RC1.1 and RC1.2, covering TRBC1 and TRBC2, was used as the beta primer. From PCR2 onward, TCR alpha and beta chains were processed separately, and sample indices and Illumina adaptors were added. The UMI was composed of 12 random nucleotides, arranged as two hexamers separated by a spacer, and was positioned after an 8-base spacer. Sequencing was done on an Illumina MiSeq using v2 2x251 paired-end chemistry, usually with approximately 11 samples per run. To boost diversity, each sequencing library was supplemented with PhiX DNA at about 5-8%. The original pipeline was this. Raw reads were converted to FASTQ with bcl2fastq and demultiplexed by dual indices using Demultiplexor. Decombinator assigned V and J genes by tag matching, allowing a single base-pair mismatch. UMIs were used by Collapsinator to correct both sequencing errors and frequency errors caused by PCR heterogeneity. CDR3Translator converted Decombinator identifiers into nucleotide sequence, translated that sequence into amino acids, and extracted CDR3 based on C- and N-terminal motifs. A cluster of KT2 sequences sharing one unique molecular identifier was counted as one distinct KT2 TCR. TCRdb reanalyzed the raw reads on its own, using fastp at Q25 for trimming and MiXCR for clone calling, and kept in-frame beta chains. When rows share a CDR3 protein, they turn into one entry using the most common DNA and genes. The V and J calls shown here were made by TCRdb, not taken from the authors' results. The sample includes 50,000 to 70,000 distinct CDR3 sequences, with 9% to 15% observed a single time. Approximately 9.4% of the sample is held by the ten biggest clonotypes.

Note on this clonotype: Its cognate antigen has yet to be identified. The record has no base qualities; no much larger clone is one base away.

To test the sensitivity and accuracy of the pipeline, known numbers of KT2, a T cell clone whose TCR had already been sequenced, were spiked into unfractionated PBMC. A range of KT2-to-PBMC ratios was set up by mixing KT2 cells into a fixed number of PBMC. Its CDR3 holds 13 amino acids, cysteine through phenylalanine. The only DNA kept is the CDR3, 39 bases in frame from the first base. The germline V gene encodes CDR1 DFQATT and CDR2 SNEGSKA (reference sequence). For this chain, trimming is 0 bases at the V end and 15 bases at the J end, and the number of junction bases without a gene match is 11. The chain is assembled from TRBV20-1 and TRBJ2-1, and 7 bases in between align with TRBD1. Sequences were obtained from PBMCs spiked with cells of the T cell clone KT2. This clonotype was sampled from a human donor. The DNA sequence is as follows: TGCAGTGCTAGAGATAGAAGGGGGCCCCAGTCGTTCTTC. Translated, it gives CSARDRRGPQSFF.